The 18 T cell receptor beta chains below were found in one sample sequenced in a study of cytomegalovirus exposure and HLA in healthy donors. 60 Vbeta and 13 Jbeta primers were used in PCR. Assay: immunoSEQ multiplex PCR; the TCRdb copy retains only in-frame clones and omits some. The repertoire table contains over 110,000 clones. Sequencing was performed on PBMCs. The source is a male donor in good health and CMV-seronegative.

V usage is TRBV29-1 and J usage is TRBJ1-1; D is possibly TRBD1 (5 bases). The germline CDR1 and CDR2 sequences are SQVTM and ANQGSEA. Trimming removed 5 bases at V and 1 base at J, with 11 bases between. This CDR3 comprises 13 residues. In DNA form, the CDR3 reads TGCAGCGTTTTCAGGGATTCGAACACTGAAGCTTTCTTT. This codes for CSVFRDSNTEAFF.

V and J are TRBV27 and TRBJ1-2; no clear D gene. Trimming removed 3 bases from V and 8 bases from J, with 16 bases in between. The CDR3 covers 14 residues. Germline CDR1 MNHEY, CDR2 SMNVEV (reference sequence). The CDR3 nucleotides read TGTGCCAGCAGTTTGAACGTACACCGGCGGGGCTACACCTTC. It specifies CASSLNVHRRGYTF.

Here the CDR3 DNA reads TGTGCCAGCAGCTTACAGGGTTCGCGCCAGCCCCAGCATTTT. It encodes CASSLQGSRQPQHF. This sequence joins TRBV5-4 and TRBJ1-5; weak D call: TRBD1 (6 bases). V was clipped by 2 bases and J by 7 bases, with 13 bases between them. This CDR3 contains 14 residues. Germline V gene data show CDR1 as SGHNT and CDR2 as YYREEE (reference sequence).

The V call is TRBV6-6, the J call TRBJ2-5; 7 bases line up with TRBD2. The CDR3 has 15 residues. CDR1 and CDR2 from the germline V gene are MNHNY and SVGAGI (reference sequence). The junction had 5 bases not matched to a gene; V was cut back by 2 bases and J by 2 bases. The CDR3 spells CASSYERGRQETQYF. In DNA form, the CDR3 reads TGTGCCAGCAGTTACGAGCGGGGAAGACAAGAGACCCAGTACTTC.

The chain has TRBV4-3 and TRBJ2-7, with D uncertain. This CDR3 comprises 16 residues. Germline CDR1 LGHNA, CDR2 YSLEER. Trimming pared 2 bases from V and 2 bases from J, leaving 16 bases between. The CDR3 region is CASSQSLGGGAYEQYF. CDR3 DNA sequence: TGCGCCAGCAGCCAAAGTCTTGGCGGCGGAGCCTACGAGCAGTACTTC.

Concerning this clone: One junction end does not reproduce the germline sequence, and a read error may be involved. The V and J genes are TRBV27 and TRBJ2-1, with D maybe TRBD1 (6 bases). Germline V lookup: CDR1 MNHEY, CDR2 SMNVEV (reference sequence). The CDR3 is 15 residues long. CDR3 loop: CASRSGTNSDNEQFF. DNA for the CDR3: TGTGCCAGCAGATCCGGGACAAACTCCGACAATGAGCAGTTCTTC.

The rearrangement uses TRBV5-1 and TRBJ1-1; D gene ambiguous. CDR1 is SGHRS and CDR2 is YFSETQ in the germline V gene. V gave up 4 bases and J gave up 0 bases, with 16 bases separating them. The CDR3 covers 16 residues. The CDR3 region is CASSPFGELMNTEAFF. As DNA, the CDR3 is TGCGCCAGCAGCCCCTTCGGGGAACTCATGAACACTGAAGCTTTCTTT.

J is TRBJ2-1 and V is TRBV27; the D gene is possibly TRBD2 (5 bases). The ends were cut back, 4 bases at V and 5 bases at J, with 18 bases in the middle. The CDR3 totals 16 residues. The germline gives CDR1 MNHEY, CDR2 SMNVEV (reference sequence). CDR3 sequence reads: CASSWGHTLGHNEQFF. In DNA, the CDR3 is TGTGCCAGCAGTTGGGGTCACACACTAGGCCACAATGAGCAGTTCTTC.

The J gene is TRBJ1-2, the V gene TRBV12-5, with D perhaps matching TRBD1 (6 bases). Germline V gene sequence: CDR1 LGHNT, CDR2 FRNRAP. V dropped 1 base and J dropped 1 base, with 10 bases sitting between them. This CDR3 has 15 amino acids. CDR3 amino acids: CASGLGNRDNYGYTF. For the CDR3, the DNA is TGTGCTAGTGGTTTGGGTAACAGGGATAACTATGGCTACACCTTC.

CDR3 coding DNA: TGTGCCAGCAGCCATCCCCGGGACAAGGCAGGGGCGTACGAGCAGTACTTC. The encoded protein is CASSHPRDKAGAYEQYF. V gene TRBV7-8 combines with J gene TRBJ2-7, with D maybe TRBD1 (6 bases). This CDR3 spans 17 amino acids. The germline V and J ends were trimmed by 5 bases and 4 bases, with 24 bases remaining between them. From germline, CDR1 is SGHVS and CDR2 FQNEAQ.

The chain employs TRBV7-6 and TRBJ1-5; the D is unclear. The CDR3 is made up of 13 amino acids. V was clipped by 5 bases and J by 7 bases, with 12 bases between them. The germline V gene encodes CDR1 SGHVS and CDR2 FNYEAQ. This CDR3 reads CASSIRVDQPQHF. CDR3 bases: TGTGCCAGCAGCATCCGGGTCGACCAGCCCCAGCATTTT.

The chain uses TRBV9 and TRBJ1-2; the match to TRBD1 covers 7 bases. The J segment lost 0 bases and the V segment lost 4 bases, leaving 3 bases of the junction unmatched. The CDR3 runs to 14 residues. In germline, CDR1 is SGDLS, CDR2 YYNGEE. The CDR3 protein is CASSTGTANYGYTF. In DNA, the CDR3 is TGTGCCAGCAGCACCGGGACAGCTAACTATGGCTACACCTTC. Based on the CDR3 plus reference TRBV9 and TRBJ1-2, the full variable domain is DSGVTQTPKHLITATGQRVTLRCSPRSGDLSVYWYQQSLDQGLQFLIQYYNGEERAKGNILERFSAQQFPDLHSELNLSSLELGDSALYFCASSTGTANYGYTFGSGTRLTVV.

The chain couples TRBV6-5 to TRBJ1-5; 7 nucleotides line up with TRBD1. The V gene's germline CDR1 is MNHEY and CDR2 SVGAGI. Losses at the gene ends were 0 bases for V and 4 bases for J; bases not matched to a gene: 0. The CDR3 loop spans 14 amino acids. The CDR3: CASSYSGQNQPQHF. In DNA, the CDR3 is TGTGCCAGCAGTTACTCGGGACAGAATCAGCCCCAGCATTTT.

CDR3 sequence reads: CASSYSTRRVDGYTF. The DNA of the CDR3 is TGTGCCAGCAGTTACTCGACGCGGAGAGTCGATGGCTACACCTTC. The chain carries TRBV6-6 and TRBJ1-2; unclear D gene. CDR3 length equals 15 residues. Per the germline V gene, CDR1 is MNHNY and CDR2 is SVGAGI (reference sequence). V was clipped by 0 bases and J by 6 bases, with 14 bases between them.

The genes are TRBV18 and TRBJ1-5, with 8 bases aligning to TRBD1. The CDR3 consists of 15 residues. J lost 6 bases, V lost 6 bases, and 10 bases had no gene match. Germline V gene lookup returns CDR1 KGHSH and CDR2 LQKENI. CDR3 region: CASSLGQGSAQPQHF. In DNA form, the CDR3 reads TGTGCCAGCTCCCTCGGACAGGGAAGCGCTCAGCCCCAGCATTTT.

The chain combines TRBV28 with TRBJ2-7; 8 bases are a match to TRBD1. CDR3 length: 17 residues. The germline V gene encodes CDR1 MDHEN and CDR2 SYDVKM. With 4 bases clipped from V and 4 bases from J, the junction kept 15 bases outside the gene matches. CDR3 sequence (DNA): TGTGCCAGCAGTTCATACGCCCTTTCAGGGGGCGCATACGAGCAGTACTTC. Translating gives CASSSYALSGGAYEQYF. Drawing the rest from reference TRBV28 and TRBJ2-7, the complete variable domain is DVKVTQSSRYLVKRTGEKVFLECVQDMDHENMFWYRQDPGLGLRLIYFSYDVKMKEKGDIPEGYSVSREKKERFSLILESASTNQTSMYLCASSSYALSGGAYEQYFGPGTRLTVT.

Note on this clone: The sample holds other DNA sequences that translate to the same CDR3. This chain uses TRBV7-9 with TRBJ1-5; 8 bases match TRBD1. Germline lookup yields CDR1 SEHNR and CDR2 FQNEAQ (reference sequence). Losses at the gene ends were 5 bases for V and 3 bases for J; bases not matched to a gene: 3. The CDR3 has 14 residues. The CDR3 region has the DNA TGTGCCAGCAGCCTGACAGGGGACAATCAGCCCCAGCATTTT. Protein sequence: CASSLTGDNQPQHF.

The chain employs TRBV30 and TRBJ1-6; TRBD1 agrees at 7 bases. The ends lost 1 base at V and 7 bases at J; junction bases unmatched: 10. Germline lookup yields CDR1 GTSNPN and CDR2 SVGIG (reference sequence). The CDR3 consists of 16 residues. This CDR3 reads CAWSEPQGQWNSPLHF. The CDR3 nucleotides read TGTGCCTGGAGTGAGCCGCAGGGACAGTGGAATTCACCCCTCCACTTT.